The 20 T cell receptor beta chains given below trace back to one sample, sequenced in a study of regulatory T cells in long-lasting Graves disease. Documented time point: persistent/refractory GD, antithyroid drugs over 5 years with positive TRAb. TCR sequences were obtained from RNA taken from PBMCs. Arm-PCR of CDR3 regions and iRepertoire HTBI primers were used to build TCR beta libraries. TCRdb passed the multiplex PCR reads through MiXCR, listing each CDR3 protein once. In the table there are hundreds of thousands of distinct CDR3 sequences, under 25% of which are singletons. This specimen consisted of peripheral blood mononuclear cells (PBMCs), obtained when the disease was refractory, from a patient treated with antithyroid drugs. Receptors were obtained from a female donor with Graves disease.

This clonotype was seen repeatedly, ten times or more. The chain employs TRBV12-3 or TRBV12-4 and TRBJ1-2; the D is unclear. V lost 3 bases, J lost 11 bases, and 13 bases lay in between. This CDR3 has 12 amino acids. CDR3 DNA sequence: TGTGCCAGCAGTTTTTGGTCAGAATCATACACCTTC. Translation gives CASSFWSESYTF.

The chain carries TRBV24-1 and TRBJ2-2; 9 nucleotides agree with TRBD1. The V gene's germline CDR1 is KGHDR and CDR2 SFDVKD. The length of the CDR3 is 19 residues. The V segment lost 5 bases and the J segment 3 bases; nucleotides outside the gene matches: 15. CDR3 protein: CATSGDTYRGLGDTGELFF. The CDR3 DNA reads as TGTGCCACCAGTGGAGATACCTACAGGGGGCTTGGGGACACCGGGGAGCTGTTTTTT.

Many counts were recorded for this clonotype. This sequence joins TRBV28 and TRBJ2-5; D may be TRBD2 (5 bases). With 4 bases removed from V and 4 bases from J, the gap between germline ends came to 10 bases. The CDR3 totals 13 residues. The V gene's germline CDR1 is MDHEN and CDR2 SYDVKM. The chain's CDR3 is CASSSTRGETQYF. The CDR3 bases are TGTGCCAGCAGTTCCACCCGGGGAGAGACCCAGTACTTC.

This clonotype was found many times. The CDR3 sequence: CASSGGHRQKLAKNIQYF. CDR3 nucleotide sequence: TGTGCCAGCAGTGGCGGCCATCGGCAAAAACTAGCCAAAAACATTCAGTACTTC. This chain connects TRBV28 to TRBJ2-4; D unclear. Deletions cut 5 bases from V and 0 bases from J, with 20 bases between. Germline CDR1 reads MDHEN; CDR2 reads SYDVKM. The length of the CDR3 is 18 residues.

Only a few counts were recorded for this clonotype. The chain joins TRBV7-2 to TRBJ1-5, with D unresolved. The CDR3 extends over 15 amino acids. Trimming removed 1 base from V and 2 bases from J, with 9 bases in between. CDR1 is SGHTA, CDR2 FQGNSA, per germline. This CDR3 reads CASSLVVTGNQPQHF. In DNA, the CDR3 is TGTGCCAGCAGCTTAGTTGTCACAGGCAATCAGCCCCAGCATTTT.

In nucleotides, the CDR3 is TGTGCCAGCAGCTTACTTTCAGGGGATGGCTACACCTTC. This sequence encodes CASSLLSGDGYTF. This rearrangement joins TRBV7-9 to TRBJ1-2, with D possibly matching TRBD1 (6 bases). This CDR3 spans 13 amino acids. CDR1 is SEHNR and CDR2 is FQNEAQ in the germline V gene (reference sequence). Trimming removed 2 bases from V and 6 bases from J, with 10 bases in between.

This clonotype turned up a few times. The genes are TRBV19 and TRBJ2-5, with D tentatively TRBD1 (5 bases). Trimming left V 3 bases short and J 10 bases short, with 9 bases between. The CDR3 runs 11 residues. Germline V CDR1 and CDR2: LNHDA, SQIVND (reference sequence). This CDR3 reads CASSMGQDQYF. The CDR3 nucleotides read TGTGCCAGTAGTATGGGGCAGGACCAGTACTTC.

This clonotype showed up many times. The chain links TRBV7-8 to TRBJ1-5; no clear D gene. Trimming shortened V by 2 bases and J by 3 bases, and 11 bases separated the two germline ends. The CDR3 runs to 15 residues. The germline V gene encodes CDR1 SGHVS and CDR2 FQNEAQ. This CDR3 is CASSLSAQNNQPQHF. The CDR3, as DNA: TGTGCCAGCAGCTTATCGGCACAGAACAATCAGCCCCAGCATTTT. The complete variable domain, with remaining parts taken from reference TRBV7-8 and TRBJ1-5, reads GAGVSQSPRYKVAKRGQDVALRCDPISGHVSLFWYQQALGQGPEFLTYFQNEAQLDKSGLPSDRFFAERPEGSVSTLKIQRTQQEDSAVYLCASSLSAQNNQPQHFGDGTRLSIL.

There are many counts of this clonotype. V is TRBV6-5 and J is TRBJ1-1; D is unresolved. CDR3 size: 14 residues. V was shortened by 2 bases and J by 0 bases, with 7 bases between the two germline ends. Germline loops: CDR1 MNHEY, CDR2 SVGAGI. CDR3 sequence reads: CASSYTDLNTEAFF. DNA for the CDR3: TGTGCCAGCAGTTACACAGACTTGAACACTGAAGCTTTCTTT.

This clonotype was recorded many times. This sequence joins TRBV12-3 or TRBV12-4 and TRBJ2-4, with unresolved D. With 2 bases removed from V and 1 base from J, the gap between germline ends came to 3 bases. The CDR3 sequence is 13 residues long. The chain's CDR3 is CASSLLAKNIQYF. CDR3 DNA sequence: TGTGCCAGCAGTTTACTGGCCAAAAACATTCAGTACTTC.

This clonotype has more than one count but fewer than ten. This chain links TRBV12-3 or TRBV12-4 with TRBJ2-7; D possibly corresponds to TRBD1 (6 bases). V lost 6 bases and J 1 base, leaving 16 bases between the germline ends. The CDR3 extends over 15 amino acids. CDR3 in amino acids: CASSPTRQASYEQYF. CDR3 coding DNA: TGTGCCAGCAGCCCCACCCGACAGGCATCCTACGAGCAGTACTTC.

Ten or more counts support this clonotype. This rearrangement joins TRBV19 to TRBJ1-2, with no clear D. The V gene lost 6 bases and the J gene lost 2 bases, with 22 bases spanning the gap. CDR3 length: 17 amino acids. CDR1 and CDR2 from the germline V gene are LNHDA and SQIVND (reference sequence). The CDR3: CASRTSTPIMVNYGYTF. For the CDR3, the DNA is TGTGCCAGTAGAACCTCGACCCCCATTATGGTCAACTATGGCTACACCTTC.

The sample holds a few counts of this clonotype. The J gene is TRBJ2-5, the V gene TRBV25-1; 12 nucleotides match TRBD2. The CDR3 loop spans 15 amino acids. Trimming at V came to 4 bases and at J to 5 bases, leaving 5 bases not matched to a gene. Germline CDR1 and CDR2: MGHDK and SYGVNS. The CDR3 sequence is CASSVGTSGWETQYF. CDR3 DNA sequence: TGTGCCAGCAGTGTCGGGACTAGCGGGTGGGAGACCCAGTACTTC. The variable domain in full, with the rest retrieved from reference TRBV25-1 and TRBJ2-5, is EADIYQTPRYLVIGTGKKITLECSQTMGHDKMYWYQQDPGMELHLIHYSYGVNSTEKGDLSSESTVSRIRTEHFPLTLESARPSHTSQYLCASSVGTSGWETQYFGPGTRLLVL.

The chain has TRBV28 and TRBJ2-3; 9 bases are a match to TRBD2. CDR1 and CDR2 (germline): MDHEN, SYDVKM. The junction had 5 bases not matched to a gene; V was cut back by 3 bases and J by 1 base. The CDR3 extends over 16 amino acids. The CDR3 is CASSFTAGGGTDTQYF. The CDR3 nucleotides read TGTGCCAGCAGTTTCACCGCGGGAGGGGGCACAGATACGCAGTATTTT.

This chain links TRBV7-2 with TRBJ2-2; D unclear. CDR1 SGHTA and CDR2 FQGNSA come from the germline V gene. This CDR3 is 15 amino acids long. The V and J ends lost 4 bases and 0 bases respectively, with 9 bases between them. The DNA for the CDR3 is TGTGCCAGCAGCTCTAAACTTACGAACACCGGGGAGCTGTTTTTT. This gives the protein CASSSKLTNTGELFF.

A note on this clonotype: One junction end does not reproduce the germline sequence, and a read error may be involved. The genes are TRBV3-1 and TRBJ1-3; D remains ambiguous. The CDR3 is made up of 16 amino acids. Germline V gene sequence: CDR1 LGHDT, CDR2 YNNKEL (reference sequence). CDR3 sequence reads: CASSQENGGSGNTIDF. CDR3 nucleotides: TGTGCCAGCAGCCAAGAGAACGGCGGCTCTGGAAACACCATAGATTTT.

The genes are TRBV24-1 and TRBJ1-1; possibly TRBD1 for D (6 bases). Germline CDR1 is KGHDR and CDR2 is SFDVKD. The CDR3 runs 14 residues. The V end was cut by 5 bases, the J end by 5 bases, with 14 bases between. The CDR3 reads CATSGVGGGTEAFF. CDR3 coding DNA: TGTGCCACCAGTGGGGTAGGGGGTGGGACTGAAGCTTTCTTT.

The genes are TRBV5-1 and TRBJ2-7; D is uncertain. The CDR3 is 13 amino acids. V gave up 3 bases and J gave up 2 bases, with 9 bases separating them. CDR1 and CDR2 (germline): SGHRS, YFSETQ. The CDR3: CASSSAQTYEQYF. CDR3 sequence (DNA): TGCGCCAGCAGCTCCGCGCAAACCTACGAGCAGTACTTC.

The V call is TRBV20-1, the J call TRBJ1-5; no firm D call. CDR3 size: 12 residues. V was trimmed by 6 bases and J by 0 bases, leaving 6 bases between them. Germline CDR1 and CDR2: DFQATT and SNEGSKA (reference sequence). This CDR3 is CSARYSNQPQHF. The CDR3 region has the DNA TGCAGTGCACGGTATAGCAATCAGCCCCAGCATTTT.

The chain recombines TRBV7-9 with TRBJ2-7; D tentatively reads TRBD1 or TRBD2 (7 bases each). Looked up from germline, CDR1 is SEHNR and CDR2 is FQNEAQ (reference sequence). This CDR3 comprises 15 residues. V lost 3 bases, J lost 2 bases, and 14 bases lay in between. CDR3 amino acids: CASSFQGGSTYEQYF. Here the CDR3 DNA reads TGTGCCAGCAGCTTTCAGGGGGGGTCTACCTACGAGCAGTACTTC.